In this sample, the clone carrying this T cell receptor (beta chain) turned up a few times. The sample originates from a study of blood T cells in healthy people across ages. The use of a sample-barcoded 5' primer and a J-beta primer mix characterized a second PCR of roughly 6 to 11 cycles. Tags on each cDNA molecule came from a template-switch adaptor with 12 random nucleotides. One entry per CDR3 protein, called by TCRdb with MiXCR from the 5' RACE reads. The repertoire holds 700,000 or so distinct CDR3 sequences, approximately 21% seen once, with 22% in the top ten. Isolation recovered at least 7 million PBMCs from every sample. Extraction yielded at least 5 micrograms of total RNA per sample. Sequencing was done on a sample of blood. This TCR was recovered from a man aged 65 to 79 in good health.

In DNA, the CDR3 is TGTGCCAGCAAGAACAAGGCGGGGGTCTACGAGCAGTACTTC. Amino acids: CASKNKAGVYEQYF. V and J are TRBV27 and TRBJ2-7; TRBD2 matches 7 bases. Germline V gene lookup returns CDR1 MNHEY and CDR2 SMNVEV (reference sequence). V lost 7 bases, J lost 3 bases, and 9 bases stayed unmatched. The CDR3 spans 14 residues.